A selection of T cell receptor beta chains follows, all from one sample in a study of T cells in Graves' hyperthyroidism and ophthalmopathy. TCRdb redid the calling of the multiplex PCR reads with MiXCR, one entry per CDR3 protein. The table records about 600,000 distinct CDR3 sequences, around 16% of them present only once. The sample was blood. These TCRs come from a woman aged 40 to 50 with Graves' ophthalmopathy. The CDR3 runs from the conserved cysteine through the conserved F or W. D genes are given only for firm matches. Not every row has a clone size; where given, it reads once, few, many or a size class.

TRBJ2-2,TRBV19,NA,NA,CASSILAANTGELFF,TGTGCCAGTAGTATTTTAGCGGCGAACACCGGGGAGCTGTTTTTT
TRBJ2-5,TRBV20-1,many,NA,CSAQRGGSFQETQYF,TGCAGTGCCCAAAGAGGGGGGTCCTTCCAAGAGACCCAGTACTTC
TRBJ1-2,TRBV6-1,many,NA,CASGQEHGYTF,TGTGCTAGTGGGCAGGAACATGGCTACACCTTC
TRBJ1-5,TRBV18,many,TRBD1,CASSPRQGEQPQHF,TGTGCCAGCTCACCGAGACAGGGAGAGCAGCCCCAGCATTTT
TRBJ1-5,TRBV19,NA,NA,CASSPLGQPEHF,TGTGCCAGTAGTCCTCTTGGGCAGCCCGAGCATTTT
TRBJ2-7,TRBV20-1,many,TRBD1,CSVTGTGGYEQYF,TGCAGTGTGACGGGGACAGGGGGCTACGAGCAGTACTTC
TRBJ2-3,TRBV6-4,NA,TRBD2,CASSSSGSSDTQYF,TGTGCCAGCAGTAGTAGCGGGAGTTCAGATACGCAGTATTTT
TRBJ1-3,TRBV5-5,many,NA,CASSLTGMSGNTIYF,TGTGCCAGCAGCCTGACCGGCATGTCTGGAAACACCATATATTTT
TRBJ2-3,TRBV2,many,NA,CASRWRNTDTQYF,TGTGCCAGCAGATGGCGGAACACAGATACGCAGTATTTT
TRBJ1-2,TRBV2,many,NA,CASSVRGGRDYGYTF,TGTGCCAGCAGTGTCCGGGGAGGGAGGGACTATGGCTACACCTTC
TRBJ2-5,TRBV6-5,many,NA,CASSYRPQETQYF,TGTGCCAGCAGTTATAGACCCCAAGAGACCCAGTACTTC
TRBJ2-2,TRBV11-2,many,NA,CASSLGENTGELFF,TGTGCCAGCAGCTTGGGGGAAAACACCGGGGAGCTGTTTTTT
TRBJ2-1,TRBV20-1,many,NA,CSARINNEQFF,TGCAGTGCTAGGATTAACAATGAGCAGTTCTTC
TRBJ2-7,TRBV20-1,NA,TRBD1,CSARTSGTGYEQYF,TGCAGTGCTAGGACGTCCGGGACAGGATACGAGCAGTACTTC
TRBJ1-6,TRBV28,many,NA,CASSIPPQGPYLHF,TGTGCCAGCAGTATACCTCCACAGGGTCCGTACCTCCACTTT
TRBJ2-5,TRBV9,NA,TRBD2,CASSVGTSGSVVDQYF,TGTGCCAGCAGCGTAGGGACTAGCGGGAGTGTGGTGGACCAGTACTTC
TRBJ2-5,TRBV28,few,NA,CASGLQLQETQYF,TGTGCCAGCGGACTCCAGCTACAAGAGACCCAGTACTTC
TRBJ1-1,TRBV6-1,NA,TRBD1,CASSESEGAGTEAFF,TGTGCCAGCAGTGAGTCTGAGGGGGCTGGAACTGAAGCTTTCTTT
TRBJ1-1,TRBV19,NA,NA,CAVSSPGGGTEAFF,TGTGCCGTTTCAAGCCCGGGGGGCGGGACTGAAGCTTTCTTT
TRBJ2-5,TRBV20-1,many,NA,CSARVMSEVQETQYF,TGCAGTGCTAGAGTGATGAGTGAGGTCCAAGAGACCCAGTACTTC
TRBJ2-1,TRBV7-9,many,NA,CASSSDPENEQFF,TGTGCCAGCAGCTCGGACCCCGAGAATGAGCAGTTCTTC
TRBJ2-1,TRBV11-3,many,NA,CASSLGGDRTYNEQFF,TGTGCCAGCAGCTTAGGGGGGGACAGAACCTACAATGAGCAGTTCTTC
TRBJ2-7,TRBV7-9,many,NA,CASTLGSSYEQYF,TGTGCCAGCACCCTAGGGTCCTCCTACGAGCAGTACTTC
TRBJ1-2,TRBV11-2,NA,NA,CASGLGWDNYGYTF,TGTGCCAGCGGACTGGGGTGGGACAACTATGGCTACACCTTC
TRBJ1-4,TRBV12-3/TRBV12-4,many,NA,CASSFGRSEKLFF,TGTGCCAGCAGTTTCGGACGGTCGGAAAAACTGTTTTTT
TRBJ1-5,TRBV7-2,NA,NA,CASVEGNQPQHF,TGTGCCAGCGTGGAGGGCAATCAGCCCCAGCATTTT
TRBJ2-1,TRBV10-3,NA,NA,CAISDTVDEQFF,TGTGCCATCAGTGATACTGTTGATGAGCAGTTCTTC
TRBJ2-5,TRBV7-8,NA,TRBD2,CASSLSSGGAGETQYF,TGTGCCAGCAGCTTATCTAGCGGGGGGGCCGGAGAGACCCAGTACTTC
TRBJ1-1,TRBV9,few,NA,CASSPRPTARTEAFF,TGTGCCAGCAGCCCCCGTCCCACAGCCCGCACTGAAGCTTTCTTT
TRBJ2-1,TRBV2,many,NA,CASRRNLAYSDSYNEQFF,TGTGCCAGCAGAAGGAATCTAGCGTACTCGGATTCCTACAATGAGCAGTTCTTC
TRBJ2-2,TRBV24-1,few,NA,CATRAGRDTGELFF,TGTGCCACCAGGGCAGGGCGGGACACCGGGGAGCTGTTTTTT
TRBJ2-1,TRBV6-1,few,NA,CASSDGVVNEQFF,TGTGCCAGCAGTGATGGCGTCGTCAATGAGCAGTTCTTC
TRBJ2-7,TRBV20-1,NA,TRBD1,CSAYRDRQYEQYF,TGCAGTGCGTACAGGGACAGGCAATACGAGCAGTACTTC
TRBJ2-1,TRBV5-4,many,TRBD1,CASSSTPGQGQFF,TGTGCCAGCAGCTCAACACCGGGACAGGGGCAGTTCTTC
TRBJ2-2,TRBV6-1,few,TRBD1,CASRPQGAGELFF,TGTGCCAGCCGCCCACAGGGGGCCGGGGAGCTGTTTTTT
TRBJ2-5,TRBV19,NA,NA,CASSRILGETQYF,TGTGCCAGTAGTAGAATTCTGGGTGAGACCCAGTACTTC
TRBJ2-1,TRBV10-2,NA,TRBD1,CASSEFGTGVNNEQFF,TGCGCCAGCAGTGAGTTCGGGACAGGGGTTAACAATGAGCAGTTCTTC
TRBJ1-1,TRBV7-3,many,TRBD1,CASSQGTGRAFF,TGTGCCAGCAGCCAGGGGACAGGGCGAGCTTTCTTT
TRBJ1-1,TRBV7-2,few,NA,CASSLAGRRAEAFF,TGTGCCAGCAGCTTAGCTGGGAGAAGGGCTGAAGCTTTCTTT
TRBJ2-7,TRBV4-1,NA,TRBD2,CASSRGLAESYEQYF,TGCGCCAGCAGCCGAGGACTAGCGGAGTCCTACGAGCAGTACTTC
TRBJ1-2,TRBV7-9,few,TRBD1,CASSPTGYDGYTF,TGTGCCAGCAGCCCGACAGGGTATGATGGCTACACCTTC
TRBJ2-7,TRBV28,many,TRBD2,CASTPTLGTSGTVEQYF,TGTGCCAGCACCCCTACCCTGGGGACTAGCGGGACCGTCGAGCAGTACTTC
TRBJ1-2,TRBV3-1,many,NA,CASSPNSSHGYTF,TGTGCCAGCAGCCCGAACTCATCTCATGGCTACACCTTC
TRBJ2-7,TRBV29-1,many,NA,CSVGPGPQSLEQYF,TGCAGCGTTGGACCGGGCCCCCAGTCCCTCGAGCAGTACTTC
TRBJ1-2,TRBV28,many,NA,CASSLEINYGYTF,TGTGCCAGCAGTTTGGAGATAAACTATGGCTACACCTTC
TRBJ2-1,TRBV29-1,many,NA,CSVEGGLYEQFF,TGCAGCGTTGAAGGGGGGCTGTATGAGCAGTTCTTC
TRBJ1-5,TRBV28,few,TRBD1,CASSTGQGSRPQHF,TGTGCCAGCAGTACGGGACAGGGGAGCCGGCCCCAGCATTTT
TRBJ2-1,TRBV27,many,TRBD1,CASSPGQGLAYNEQFF,TGTGCCAGCAGTCCGGGACAGGGGCTTGCCTACAATGAGCAGTTCTTC
TRBJ2-2,TRBV29-1,few,NA,CSVVFVNTGELFF,TGCAGCGTTGTTTTTGTGAACACCGGGGAGCTGTTTTTT
TRBJ2-7,TRBV29-1,few,NA,CSVNTGPPYEQYF,TGCAGCGTGAACACGGGACCACCCTACGAGCAGTACTTC
TRBJ2-3,TRBV28,NA,TRBD2,CASSLSLAGEAQYF,TGTGCCAGCAGTTTATCCCTAGCGGGAGAGGCGCAGTATTTT
TRBJ2-7,TRBV9,NA,NA,CASSARLGTYDNEQYF,TGTGCCAGCAGCGCCCGACTAGGCACGTACGACAATGAGCAGTACTTC
TRBJ1-1,TRBV29-1,many,TRBD1,CSVARDRSSEAFF,TGCAGCGTGGCTCGGGACAGGTCGTCTGAAGCTTTCTTT
TRBJ1-1,TRBV7-2,few,TRBD1,CASSLLDRGRGNTEAFF,TGTGCCAGCAGCTTATTGGACAGGGGCAGAGGGAACACTGAAGCTTTCTTT
TRBJ2-7,TRBV10-2,many,TRBD1,CASRARTGSSYEQYF,TGCGCCAGCAGAGCTAGGACAGGGAGCTCCTACGAGCAGTACTTC
TRBJ1-1,TRBV5-8,NA,NA,CASSLASEAFF,TGTGCCAGCAGCTTGGCCTCTGAAGCTTTCTTT
TRBJ2-4,TRBV28,many,NA,CASSLRHPNIQYF,TGTGCCAGCAGTTTACGGCACCCAAACATTCAGTACTTC
TRBJ1-1,TRBV7-9,few,NA,CASSPVEIAEAFF,TGTGCCAGCAGCCCAGTGGAGATCGCTGAAGCTTTCTTT